This TCR beta chain was sequenced during a study of cytomegalovirus exposure and HLA in healthy donors. Across the whole study: Early released data had about 85 million unique TCRs, all coming from HLA-typed donors. General study findings and limits: It was reported that the classifier diagnosed cytomegalovirus status with high specificity and sensitivity in both the original and validation cohorts. In vitro experiments confirmed that three CMV-associated chains were specific for CMV antigens. The study listed around 150 cytomegalovirus-associated TCR beta chains.

Use of 60 Vbeta and 13 Jbeta primers characterized the PCR. Assay: immunoSEQ multiplex PCR; the TCRdb copy retains only in-frame clones and omits some. The table shows 100,000 or so clones, with approximately 72% occurring only once. V lost 2 bases and J lost 0; bases outside the gene matches: 8. The CDR3 spans 17 residues. Germline V CDR1 and CDR2: LNHDA, SQIVND (reference sequence). A word on this clone: Its target is unknown.

This chain connects TRBV19 to TRBJ2-7, with 9 bases aligning to TRBD1. The sample comprised PBMCs. The sequence was obtained from a woman aged 40 to 50 in good health and CMV-seronegative. CDR3 DNA: TGTGCCAGTAGTATAACGGGGACAGGGCCATACTCCTACGAGCAGTACTTC. Translating it yields CASSITGTGPYSYEQYF.